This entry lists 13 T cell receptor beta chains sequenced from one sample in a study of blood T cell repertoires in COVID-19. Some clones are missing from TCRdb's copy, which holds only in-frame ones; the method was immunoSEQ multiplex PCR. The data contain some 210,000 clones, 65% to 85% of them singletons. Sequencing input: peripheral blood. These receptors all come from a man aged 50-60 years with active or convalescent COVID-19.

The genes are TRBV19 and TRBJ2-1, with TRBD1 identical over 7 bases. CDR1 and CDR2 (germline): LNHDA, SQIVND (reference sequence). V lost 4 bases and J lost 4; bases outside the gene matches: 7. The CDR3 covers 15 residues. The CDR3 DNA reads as TGTGCCAGTAGTAGTGCCAGGGGGAAGTACAATGAGCAGTTCTTC. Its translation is CASSSARGKYNEQFF.

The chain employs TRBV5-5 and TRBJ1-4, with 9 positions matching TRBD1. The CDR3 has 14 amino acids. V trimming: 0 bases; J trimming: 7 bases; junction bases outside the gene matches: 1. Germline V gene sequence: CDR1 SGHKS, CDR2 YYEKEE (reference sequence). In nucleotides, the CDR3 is TGTGCCAGCAGCTTGGAGGACAGGGGTGAAAAACTGTTTTTT. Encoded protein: CASSLEDRGEKLFF. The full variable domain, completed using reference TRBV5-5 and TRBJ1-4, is DAGVTQSPTHLIKTRGQQVTLRCSPISGHKSVSWYQQVLGQGPQFIFQYYEKEERGRGNFPDRFSARQFPNYSSELNVNALLLGDSALYLCASSLEDRGEKLFFGSGTQLSVL.

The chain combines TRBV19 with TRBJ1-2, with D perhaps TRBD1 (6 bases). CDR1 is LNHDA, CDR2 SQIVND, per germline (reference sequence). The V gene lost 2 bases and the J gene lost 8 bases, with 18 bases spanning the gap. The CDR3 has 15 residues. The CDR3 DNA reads TGTGCCAGTAGTATATTGGACAGCCCCTTAGGGGGCTACACCTTC. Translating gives CASSILDSPLGGYTF.

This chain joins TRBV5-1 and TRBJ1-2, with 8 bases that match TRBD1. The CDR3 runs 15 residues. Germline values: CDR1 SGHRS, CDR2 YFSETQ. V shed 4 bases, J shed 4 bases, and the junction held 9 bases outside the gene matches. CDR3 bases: TGCGCCAGCAGCGGGGAGGACAGGGTTGGCTATGGCTACACCTTC. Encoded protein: CASSGEDRVGYGYTF.

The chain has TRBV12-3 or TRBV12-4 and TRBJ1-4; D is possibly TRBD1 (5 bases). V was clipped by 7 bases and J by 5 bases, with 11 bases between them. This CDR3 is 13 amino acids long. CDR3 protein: CASTLGGNEKLFF. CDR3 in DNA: TGTGCCAGCACCTTGGGGGGGAATGAAAAACTGTTTTTT.

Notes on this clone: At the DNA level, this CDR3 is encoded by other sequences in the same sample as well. Written as DNA, the CDR3 is TGTGCCAGCAGCCCCGGGACAGTCTATGGCTACACCTTC. It specifies CASSPGTVYGYTF. The gene calls are TRBV7-6 and TRBJ1-2, with 7 bases aligning to TRBD1. Unmatched junction bases numbered 4, after V lost 5 bases and J lost 4 bases. Germline CDR1 and CDR2: SGHVS and FNYEAQ. The CDR3 runs to 13 residues.

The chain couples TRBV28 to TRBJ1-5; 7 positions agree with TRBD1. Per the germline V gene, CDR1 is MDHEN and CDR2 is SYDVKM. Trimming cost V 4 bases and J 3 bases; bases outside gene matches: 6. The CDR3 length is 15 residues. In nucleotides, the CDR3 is TGTGCCAGCAGTTCGACAGGGACCTTCAATCAGCCCCAGCATTTT. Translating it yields CASSSTGTFNQPQHF. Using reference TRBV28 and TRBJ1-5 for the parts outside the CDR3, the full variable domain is DVKVTQSSRYLVKRTGEKVFLECVQDMDHENMFWYRQDPGLGLRLIYFSYDVKMKEKGDIPEGYSVSREKKERFSLILESASTNQTSMYLCASSSTGTFNQPQHFGDGTRLSIL.

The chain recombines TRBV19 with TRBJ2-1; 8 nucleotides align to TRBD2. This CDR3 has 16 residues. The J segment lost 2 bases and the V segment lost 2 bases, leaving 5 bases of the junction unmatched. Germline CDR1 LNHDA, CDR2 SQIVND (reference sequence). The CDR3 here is CASSISGTRTYNEQFF. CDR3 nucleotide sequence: TGTGCCAGTAGTATATCCGGGACTAGAACCTACAATGAGCAGTTCTTC.

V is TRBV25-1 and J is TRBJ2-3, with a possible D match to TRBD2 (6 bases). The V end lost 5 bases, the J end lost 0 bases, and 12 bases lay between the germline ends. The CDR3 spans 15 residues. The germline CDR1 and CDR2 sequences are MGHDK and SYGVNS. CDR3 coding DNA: TGTGCCAGCAGTTTTCGGGGGAGTAGCACAGATACGCAGTATTTT. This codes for CASSFRGSSTDTQYF. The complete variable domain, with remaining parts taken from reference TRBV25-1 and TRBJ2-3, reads EADIYQTPRYLVIGTGKKITLECSQTMGHDKMYWYQQDPGMELHLIHYSYGVNSTEKGDLSSESTVSRIRTEHFPLTLESARPSHTSQYLCASSFRGSSTDTQYFGPGTRLTVL.

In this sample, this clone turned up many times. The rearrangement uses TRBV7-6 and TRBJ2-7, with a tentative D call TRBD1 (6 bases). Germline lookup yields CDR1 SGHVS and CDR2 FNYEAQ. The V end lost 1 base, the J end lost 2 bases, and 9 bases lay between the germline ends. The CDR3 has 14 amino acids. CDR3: CASSLGTAAYEQYF. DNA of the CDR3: TGTGCCAGCAGCTTAGGGACAGCCGCCTACGAGCAGTACTTC.

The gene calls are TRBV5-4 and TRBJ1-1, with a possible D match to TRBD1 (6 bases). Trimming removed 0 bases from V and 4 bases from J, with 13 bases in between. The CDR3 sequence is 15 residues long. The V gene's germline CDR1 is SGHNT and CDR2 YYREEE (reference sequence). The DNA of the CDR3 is TGTGCCAGCAGCTTGGGACTGGGACAAGCCACTGAAGCTTTCTTT. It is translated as CASSLGLGQATEAFF.

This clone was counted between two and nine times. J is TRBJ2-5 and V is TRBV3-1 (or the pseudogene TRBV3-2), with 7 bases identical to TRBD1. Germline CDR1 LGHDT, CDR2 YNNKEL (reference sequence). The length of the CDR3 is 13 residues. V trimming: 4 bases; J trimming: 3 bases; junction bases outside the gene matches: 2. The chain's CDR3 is CASSRTGEETQYF. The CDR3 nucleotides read TGTGCCAGCAGCCGTACAGGGGAAGAGACCCAGTACTTC.

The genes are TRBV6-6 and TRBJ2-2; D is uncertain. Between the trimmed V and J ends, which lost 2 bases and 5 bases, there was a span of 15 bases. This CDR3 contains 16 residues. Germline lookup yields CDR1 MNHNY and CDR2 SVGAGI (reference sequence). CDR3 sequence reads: CASSYRLPGLTGELFF. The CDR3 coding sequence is TGTGCCAGCAGTTACCGTCTCCCCGGGTTAACCGGGGAGCTGTTTTTT.